The next 14 T cell receptor beta chains were all read from a single sample in a study of T cell clonality in common variable immunodeficiency. Sequencing was performed with immunoSEQ multiplex PCR; in TCRdb, only in-frame clones are kept and a portion is missing. Altogether some 40,000 clones were found in the sample, and no singletons occur. The sequenced sample was peripheral blood mononuclear cells. The receptors were gathered from a person between 18 and 75 years old in good health.

This clone has ten or more counts. Read data end 3 residues before the CDR3 end; the end is taken from the germline J gene. This chain uses TRBV5-1 with TRBJ2-1; D is unclear. Germline CDR1 and CDR2: SGHRS and YFSETQ. The CDR3 consists of 16 residues. Trimming stripped 1 base from V and 1 base from J, with 12 bases between. CDR3 residues: CASSLWAPISYNEQFF. The CDR3 DNA, read in part, is TGCGCCAGCAGCTTGTGGGCTCCCATTTCCTACAATGAG.

This clone was counted between two and nine times. The CDR3 extends 3 residues past the end of the read, so its final part is completed from the germline J gene. This sequence joins TRBV2 and TRBJ2-2, with D possibly being TRBD1 or TRBD2 (6 bases each). The germline CDR1 and CDR2 sequences are SNHLY and FYNNEI. The CDR3 consists of 12 residues. The sequenced CDR3 bases are TGTGCCAGTAACGACAGGAGGGAAAAG. The encoded protein is CASNDRREK. The whole CDR3 reads CASNDRREKLFF.

This clone was seen repeatedly, ten times or more. CDR3 region: CSASNRGSSDTEAFF. The sequenced part of the CDR3 DNA is TGCAGTGCCAGCAACAGGGGGTCGAGTGACACTGAA. The V call is TRBV20-1, the J call TRBJ1-1, with TRBD1 matching 8 bases. The CDR3 goes on 3 residues after the read ends, and that part is filled in from the germline J gene. The CDR3 is 15 amino acids. Trimming removed 6 bases from V and 3 bases from J; junction bases left unmatched: 12. Germline lookup yields CDR1 DFQATT and CDR2 SNEGSKA (reference sequence).

This clone has just a few counts. The read ends 3 residues shy of where the CDR3 ends; the end is completed using the germline J gene. The gene calls are TRBV7-3 and TRBJ1-1; 8 bases align to TRBD1. The germline V gene encodes CDR1 SGHTA and CDR2 FQGTGA. This CDR3 is built from 15 residues. CDR3 DNA (partial): TGTGCCAGCAGCCCCCAGGGGGCAGCATCGTGGGGC. This encodes CASSPQGAASWG. The complete CDR3 sequence is CASSPQGAASWGAFF.

A word on this clone: Sequencing ends 3 residues short of the CDR3 end; the germline J gene provides the rest. The chain employs TRBV2 and TRBJ2-3, with TRBD1 identical over 9 bases. CDR3 length: 13 amino acids. Germline assignment: CDR1 SNHLY and CDR2 FYNNEI. Partial CDR3 DNA: TGTGCCGGGGGACAGGGAGTTCGGGAGACG. This translates into CAGGQGVRET. The whole CDR3 protein is CAGGQGVRETQYF.

This clone appeared many times. The missing CDR3 end, 3 residues past where the read stops, is filled in from the germline J gene. V is TRBV18 and J is TRBJ2-3, with unresolved D. From germline, CDR1 is KGHSH and CDR2 LQKENI. The V gene lost 0 bases and the J gene lost 6 bases, with 16 bases spanning the gap. CDR3 length: 16 amino acids. The covered CDR3 bases are TGTGCCAGCTCACCACCGTATCTAAACGGTACGGATACG. The encoded protein is CASSPPYLNGTDT. The whole CDR3 is CASSPPYLNGTDTQYF. The full variable domain, in which reference TRBV18 and TRBJ2-3 provide the parts outside the CDR3, is NAGVMQNPRHLVRRRGQEARLRCSPMKGHSHVYWYRQLPEEGLKFMVYLQKENIIDESGMPKERFSAEFPKEGPSILRIQQVVRGDSAAYFCASSPPYLNGTDTQYFGPGTRLTVL.

This clone was seen many times. The read gets to within 3 residues of the CDR3 end, and the germline J gene fills in the rest. This chain joins TRBV18 and TRBJ2-1; perhaps TRBD1 as D (6 bases). The germline gives CDR1 KGHSH, CDR2 LQKENI. This CDR3 is 17 amino acids long. The V gene lost 6 bases and the J gene lost 0 bases, with 18 bases spanning the gap. The CDR3 sequence is CASSRRTVQSSYNEQFF. The sequenced CDR3 bases are TGTGCCAGCTCCCGAAGGACAGTCCAGAGCTCCTACAATGAG.

A word on this clone: The read terminates 3 residues ahead of where the CDR3 ends, so the germline J gene completes it. This chain connects TRBV20-1 to TRBJ2-7, with 8 bases that match TRBD2. V trimming: 3 bases; J trimming: 0 bases; junction bases outside the gene matches: 13. The CDR3 covers 17 residues. From germline, CDR1 is DFQATT and CDR2 SNEGSKA (reference sequence). CDR3 loop: CSASGGGWRYSSYEQYF. Incomplete CDR3 DNA: TGCAGTGCTAGCGGGGGGGGGTGGCGGTACAGCTCCTACGAG.

This clone showed up many times. The sequence runs out 3 residues before the end of the CDR3; the remainder is reconstructed from the germline J gene. The chain links TRBV7-8 to TRBJ2-7; 10 bases agree with TRBD1. V trimming: 6 bases; J trimming: 5 bases; junction bases outside the gene matches: 10. CDR1 and CDR2 from the germline V gene are SGHVS and FQNEAQ. CDR3 length: 15 amino acids. The CDR3 is CASRGTGERINEQYF. Incomplete CDR3 DNA: TGTGCCAGCAGAGGGACAGGGGAGAGGATCAACGAG.

This clone showed up many times. The read is 3 residues too short to cover the CDR3 end, so that end is filled in from the germline J gene. The chain couples TRBV6-1 to TRBJ2-1; D is perhaps TRBD2 (5 bases). V was shortened by 1 base and J by 0 bases, with 7 bases between the two germline ends. The CDR3 has 15 residues. CDR1 MNHNS and CDR2 SASEGT come from the germline V gene. The DNA read from the CDR3 is TGTGCCAGCAGTGAAGGCCGGGGCTCCTACAATGAG. Protein product: CASSEGRGSYNE. The CDR3 as a whole reads CASSEGRGSYNEQFF.

This clone was seen only a few times. The read terminates 3 residues ahead of where the CDR3 ends, so the germline J gene completes it. This chain links TRBV30 with TRBJ1-1; D uncertain. This CDR3 region has 12 residues. Germline CDR1 and CDR2: GTSNPN and SVGIG (reference sequence). CDR3 DNA (partial): TGTGCCTGGGCAGATACTACAACCCAA. Translation gives CAWADTTTQ. From start to end, the CDR3 is CAWADTTTQAFF.

This clone was detected many times. Coverage ceases 3 residues before the CDR3 finishes, and the germline J gene fills in the end. The chain is built from TRBV5-1 and TRBJ2-3, with a tentative D call TRBD2 (5 bases). The germline V gene has CDR1 SGHRS and CDR2 YFSETQ. The CDR3 is 15 residues long. The V and J ends lost 0 bases and 2 bases respectively, with 10 bases between them. The CDR3 reads CASSLVARDTDTQYF. CDR3 DNA (partial): TGCGCCAGCAGCTTGGTAGCGAGAGACACAGATACG.

This clone was counted many times. The CDR3 is cut off 3 residues early in the read; its end comes from the germline J gene. This sequence joins TRBV20-1 and TRBJ2-3, with a possible D match to TRBD2 (7 bases). The CDR3 sequence is 15 residues long. Germline V gives CDR1 DFQATT, CDR2 SNEGSKA (reference sequence). This CDR3 is CSASLGGRNIETQYF. The part of the CDR3 DNA that was read is TGCAGTGCTAGTCTGGGGGGGCGTAATATCGAGACG.

Worth noting for this clone: The read gets to within 3 residues of the CDR3 end, and the germline J gene fills in the rest. The chain couples TRBV7-9 to TRBJ1-1; a weak D match, TRBD1 (6 bases). The germline gives CDR1 SEHNR, CDR2 FQNEAQ (reference sequence). This CDR3 has 14 amino acids. The ends were cut back, 3 bases at V and 4 bases at J, with 12 bases in the middle. The CDR3 loop reads CASSLEGDVTEAFF. CDR3 DNA, as far as it was read: TGTGCCAGCAGCTTGGAGGGGGATGTCACTGAA.